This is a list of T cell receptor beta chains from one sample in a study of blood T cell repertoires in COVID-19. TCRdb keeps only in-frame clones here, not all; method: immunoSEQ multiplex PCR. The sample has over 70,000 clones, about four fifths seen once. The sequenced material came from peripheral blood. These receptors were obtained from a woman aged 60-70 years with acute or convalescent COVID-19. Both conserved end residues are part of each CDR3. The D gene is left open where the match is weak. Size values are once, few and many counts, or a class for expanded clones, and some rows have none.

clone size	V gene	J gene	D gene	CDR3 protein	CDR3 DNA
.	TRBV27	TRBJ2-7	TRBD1	CASSRTLTGNLKEQYF	TGTGCCAGCAGTCGTACCCTGACAGGGAACTTGAAAGAGCAGTACTTC
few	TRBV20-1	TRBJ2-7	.	CSESVGNEQYF	TGCAGTGAGAGCGTCGGCAACGAGCAGTACTTC
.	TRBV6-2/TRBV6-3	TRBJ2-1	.	CASSRDSSSYNEQFF	TGTGCCAGCAGTCGAGACAGTAGCTCCTACAATGAGCAGTTCTTC
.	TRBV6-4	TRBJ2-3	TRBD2	CASSDSSGGADTQYF	TGTGCCAGCAGTGACTCTAGCGGGGGGGCAGATACGCAGTATTTT
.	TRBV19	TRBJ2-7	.	CASSRSSSSYEQYF	TGTGCCAGTAGCCGATCAAGTAGCTCCTACGAGCAGTACTTC
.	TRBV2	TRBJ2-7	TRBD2	CAIILRTSGNYEQYF	TGTGCCATCATACTTCGGACTAGCGGGAACTACGAGCAGTACTTC
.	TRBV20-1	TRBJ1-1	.	CSAQGNTEAFF	TGCAGTGCCCAGGGAAACACTGAAGCTTTCTTT
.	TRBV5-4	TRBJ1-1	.	CASSLFTGSKNTEAFF	TGTGCCAGCAGCTTGTTTACAGGGTCGAAGAACACTGAAGCTTTCTTT
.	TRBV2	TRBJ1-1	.	CASRQREVNTEAFF	TGTGCCAGCAGACAGAGGGAAGTGAACACTGAAGCTTTCTTT
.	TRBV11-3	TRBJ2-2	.	CASSLGIGAIGTGELFF	TGTGCCAGCAGCTTAGGGATAGGGGCAATCGGCACCGGGGAGCTGTTTTTT
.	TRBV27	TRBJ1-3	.	CASSLSFGGNTIYF	TGTGCCAGCAGTTTATCGTTCGGGGGAAACACCATATATTTT
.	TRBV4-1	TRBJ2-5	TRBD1	CASARDRRETQYF	TGCGCCAGTGCCCGGGACAGGAGAGAGACCCAGTACTTC
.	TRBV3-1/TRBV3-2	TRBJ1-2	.	CASSQGGVNYGYTF	TGTGCCAGCAGCCAAGGGGGGGTAAACTATGGCTACACCTTC
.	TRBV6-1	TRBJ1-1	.	CASSEPGQKAFF	TGTGCCAGCAGTGAACCTGGACAGAAAGCTTTCTTT
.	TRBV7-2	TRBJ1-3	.	CASSFYASSGNTIYF	TGTGCCAGCAGCTTTTATGCGAGCTCTGGAAACACCATATATTTT
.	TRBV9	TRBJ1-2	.	CASSVAPRADGGYTF	TGTGCCAGCAGCGTAGCTCCCAGGGCAGATGGGGGCTACACCTTC
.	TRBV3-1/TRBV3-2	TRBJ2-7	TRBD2	CASSRSSGGAGEQYF	TGTGCCAGCAGCCGCTCTAGCGGGGGAGCGGGAGAGCAGTACTTC
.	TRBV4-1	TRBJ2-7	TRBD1	CASSRDRTSSYEQYF	TGCGCCAGCAGCCGGGACAGGACCAGCTCCTACGAGCAGTACTTC
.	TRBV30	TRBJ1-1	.	CARKGNPNTEAFF	TGTGCCCGAAAGGGGAACCCGAACACTGAAGCTTTCTTT
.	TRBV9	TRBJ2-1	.	CASSVGQGSRSSYNEQFF	TGTGCCAGCAGCGTAGGGCAGGGAAGTCGTAGCTCCTACAATGAGCAGTTCTTC
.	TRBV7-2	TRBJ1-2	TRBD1	CASSLVGTGYYGYTF	TGTGCCAGCAGCTTAGTTGGGACAGGGTACTATGGCTACACCTTC
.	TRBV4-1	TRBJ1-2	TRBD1	CASSQRTGYGYTF	TGCGCCAGCAGCCAGCGGACAGGTTATGGCTACACCTTC
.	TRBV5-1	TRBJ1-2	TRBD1	CASSPRDRHYGYTF	TGCGCCAGCAGCCCACGGGACAGGCACTATGGCTACACCTTC
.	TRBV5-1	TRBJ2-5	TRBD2	CASSSLAGGQETQYF	TGCGCCAGCAGCTCCTTAGCGGGGGGCCAAGAGACCCAGTACTTC
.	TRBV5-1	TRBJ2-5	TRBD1	CASSYGQGGRETQYF	TGCGCCAGCAGTTATGGACAGGGAGGTAGGGAGACCCAGTACTTC
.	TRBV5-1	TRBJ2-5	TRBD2	CASSDGTSGGFWETQYF	TGCGCCAGCAGCGACGGGACTAGCGGGGGGTTCTGGGAGACCCAGTACTTC
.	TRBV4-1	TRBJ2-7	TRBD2	CASSQVVAGSYYEQYF	TGCGCCAGCAGCCAAGTAGTAGCGGGGTCCTACTACGAGCAGTACTTC
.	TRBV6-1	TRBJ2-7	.	CASSEDRAYEQYF	TGTGCCAGCAGTGAAGACAGGGCCTACGAGCAGTACTTC
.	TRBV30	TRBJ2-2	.	CAWMQSGLRRRVTGELFF	TGTGCCTGGATGCAGAGCGGCCTCAGAAGAAGGGTCACCGGGGAGCTGTTTTTT
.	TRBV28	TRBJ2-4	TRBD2	CASSPTSGGRYRVQYF	TGTGCCAGCAGTCCCACTAGCGGGGGCCGCTACCGGGTTCAGTACTTC
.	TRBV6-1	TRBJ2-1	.	CASSDYGPIKGPWFF	TGTGCCAGCAGTGATTATGGGCCGATTAAGGGGCCTTGGTTCTTC
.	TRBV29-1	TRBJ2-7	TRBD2	CSVDRGLAGKSYEQYF	TGCAGCGTTGATAGGGGACTAGCGGGTAAGAGCTACGAGCAGTACTTC
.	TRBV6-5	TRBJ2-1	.	CASSRMREQFF	TGTGCCAGCAGTCGAATGCGTGAGCAGTTCTTC
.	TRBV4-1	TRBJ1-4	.	CASSAQDSLRYEKLFF	TGCGCCAGCAGCGCCCAGGACAGCCTGCGCTACGAAAAACTGTTTTTT
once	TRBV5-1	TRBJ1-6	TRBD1	CASSLDDRASPLHF	TGCGCCAGCAGCTTGGACGACAGGGCTTCACCCCTCCACTTT
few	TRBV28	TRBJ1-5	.	CATIKPNREVGNQPQHF	TGTGCCACCATAAAGCCCAACAGGGAAGTTGGCAATCAGCCCCAGCATTTT
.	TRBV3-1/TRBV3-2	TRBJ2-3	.	CASSQGPASFSFAGTQYF	TGTGCCAGCAGCCAAGGCCCAGCTAGCTTTTCGTTCGCAGGTACGCAGTATTTT
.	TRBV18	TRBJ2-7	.	CASSRPLGEQYF	TGTGCCAGCTCACGGCCTCTAGGCGAGCAGTACTTC
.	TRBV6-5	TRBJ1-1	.	CASRYRVRGGNTEAFF	TGTGCCAGCAGGTACAGGGTCCGGGGTGGGAACACTGAAGCTTTCTTT
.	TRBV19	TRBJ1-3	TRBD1	CASRRDRSSGNTIYF	TGTGCCAGTAGAAGGGACAGGAGTTCTGGAAACACCATATATTTT
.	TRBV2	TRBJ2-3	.	CASISSGEPTDTQYF	TGTGCCAGCATAAGTAGCGGAGAACCCACAGATACGCAGTATTTT
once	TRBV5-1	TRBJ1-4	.	CASSSQGGEREKLFF	TGCGCCAGCAGCTCCCAAGGTGGAGAGAGAGAAAAACTGTTTTTT
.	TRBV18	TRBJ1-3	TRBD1	CASSPRAGGNTIYF	TGTGCCAGCTCACCACGGGCAGGGGGCAACACCATATATTTT
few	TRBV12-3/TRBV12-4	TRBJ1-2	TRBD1	CASTRGLAGYTF	TGTGCCAGCACCAGGGGGCTGGCCGGCTACACCTTC
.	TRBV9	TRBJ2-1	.	CASSVSSGSSYNEQFF	TGTGCCAGCAGCGTCTCAAGCGGAAGCTCCTACAATGAGCAGTTCTTC
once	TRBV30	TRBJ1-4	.	CAWSVQGSEKLFF	TGTGCCTGGAGTGTACAGGGTTCTGAAAAACTGTTTTTT
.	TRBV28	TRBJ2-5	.	CASRQGMIYRAGETQYF	TGTGCCAGCAGGCAGGGAATGATTTATAGGGCCGGAGAGACCCAGTACTTC
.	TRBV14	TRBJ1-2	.	CASSHRTVDYGYTF	TGTGCCAGCAGCCATCGGACAGTCGACTATGGCTACACCTTC
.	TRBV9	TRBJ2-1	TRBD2	CASSVEGLAGSSYNEQFF	TGTGCCAGCAGCGTAGAGGGCCTAGCGGGTAGCTCCTACAATGAGCAGTTCTTC
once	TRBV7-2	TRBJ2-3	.	CASSLGDFSTDTQYF	TGTGCCAGCAGCTTAGGGGACTTCAGCACAGATACGCAGTATTTT
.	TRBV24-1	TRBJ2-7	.	CATSDSGLNSYEQYF	TGTGCCACCAGTGATTCTGGGCTGAACTCCTACGAGCAGTACTTC
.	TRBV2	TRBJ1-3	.	CASRAVSGNTIYF	TGTGCCAGCAGGGCAGTCTCTGGAAACACCATATATTTT
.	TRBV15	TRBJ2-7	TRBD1	CATSLGTDYEQYF	TGTGCCACCAGCCTCGGGACAGACTACGAGCAGTACTTC
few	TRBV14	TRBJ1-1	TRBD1	CASRQSSTGTGAFGEAFF	TGTGCCAGCAGACAATCTTCCACCGGGACAGGTGCTTTCGGTGAAGCTTTCTTT
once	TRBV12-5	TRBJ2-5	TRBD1	CASGLAGQGQTQYF	TGTGCTAGTGGTTTGGCCGGACAGGGACAAACCCAGTACTTC